Listed here is a single T cell receptor beta chain. The table came from immunoSEQ multiplex PCR; TCRdb's copy has only in-frame clones and leaves some out. Of 95,000 to 100,000 clones listed, roughly four fifths are singletons. The data stem from a study of control samples from healthy donors and cancer patients. V lost 0 bases, J lost 12 bases, and 7 bases stayed unmatched. This CDR3 has 14 residues. CDR1 and CDR2 (germline): SGHNT, YYREEE (reference sequence). The rearrangement uses TRBV5-4 and TRBJ2-1; 9 bases map to TRBD2. Material for sequencing was blood. This receptor was identified in a man aged 55 to 70 in good health. DNA of the CDR3: TGTGCCAGCAGCTTGGCTAGCGGGGAGAGTGGGCAGTTCTTC. This sequence encodes CASSLASGESGQFF.